The next 22 T cell receptor beta chains were all read from a single sample in a study of blood T cell repertoires in COVID-19. Measured with immunoSEQ multiplex PCR; TCRdb has only the in-frame clones, and not every one. The table has 100,000 to 120,000 clones, about 88% seen once; the top ten hold 8.4%. The material sequenced was peripheral blood. The receptor source for this set is a woman aged 65 to 85 who had recovered from COVID-19.

This clone was observed a handful of times. Here the CDR3 reads CASSRAETSTDTQYF. CDR3 nucleotides: TGTGCCAGCAGCCGAGCGGAGACTAGCACAGATACGCAGTATTTT. The V and J genes are TRBV3-1 (or the pseudogene TRBV3-2) and TRBJ2-3, with D tentatively TRBD2 (5 bases). This CDR3 is 15 amino acids long. Germline CDR1 is LGHDT and CDR2 is YNNKEL (reference sequence). The V gene lost 4 bases and the J gene lost 0 bases, with 11 bases spanning the gap.

The rearrangement uses TRBV11-2 and TRBJ2-1, with a weak D call TRBD2 (6 bases). The CDR3 is 14 residues long. Deletions cut 1 base from V and 5 bases from J, with 9 bases between. Germline values: CDR1 SGHAT, CDR2 FQNNGV. CDR3 nucleotide sequence: TGTGCCAGCAGCTTAGGGCGGGAAAACAATGAGCAGTTCTTC. Translating gives CASSLGRENNEQFF.

This chain links TRBV7-8 with TRBJ2-7, with D tentatively TRBD2 (6 bases). This CDR3 is 14 amino acids long. Trimming took 2 bases from V and 4 from J, leaving 12 bases between them. CDR1 is SGHVS and CDR2 is FQNEAQ in the germline V gene. Here the CDR3 DNA reads TGTGCCAGCAGCTTAAAGGGCCTAGCGTACGAGCAGTACTTC. Translated, it gives CASSLKGLAYEQYF.

V and J are TRBV30 and TRBJ1-4, with 9 bases lining up with TRBD1. Trimming at V came to 5 bases and at J to 5 bases, leaving 6 bases not matched to a gene. The CDR3 runs 14 residues. Germline V gives CDR1 GTSNPN, CDR2 SVGIG (reference sequence). The CDR3 is CAWDGDRGNEKLFF. DNA for the CDR3: TGTGCCTGGGATGGAGACAGGGGGAATGAAAAACTGTTTTTT.

The genes are TRBV7-3 and TRBJ2-1; the match to TRBD1 covers 9 bases. The CDR3 runs 14 residues. The J segment lost 8 bases and the V segment lost 5 bases, leaving 7 bases of the junction unmatched. From germline, CDR1 is SGHTA and CDR2 FQGTGA. The CDR3 sequence: CASSRGQGFDEQFF. CDR3 DNA: TGTGCCAGCAGCCGTGGACAGGGGTTTGATGAGCAGTTCTTC. The variable domain in full, with the rest retrieved from reference TRBV7-3 and TRBJ2-1, is GAGVSQTPSNKVTEKGKYVELRCDPISGHTALYWYRQSLGQGPEFLIYFQGTGAADDSGLPNDRFFAVRPEGSVSTLKIQRTERGDSAVYLCASSRGQGFDEQFFGPGTRLTVL.

The V call is TRBV6-2 or TRBV6-3, the J call TRBJ2-7; D is uncertain. CDR3 size: 14 residues. In germline, CDR1 is MNHEY, CDR2 SVGEGT. V shed 5 bases and J shed 1 base, with 12 bases lying between them. The CDR3 here is CASSPSLLSYEQYF. CDR3 nucleotide sequence: TGTGCCAGCAGTCCGTCCCTCCTTTCCTACGAGCAGTACTTC.

V gene TRBV28 combines with J gene TRBJ2-7, with a possible D match to TRBD1 (5 bases). Germline V CDR1 and CDR2: MDHEN, SYDVKM. Trimming left V 4 bases short and J 3 bases short, with 16 bases between. CDR3 length: 15 amino acids. CDR3 sequence: CASSWGSARYYEQYF. CDR3 nucleotides: TGTGCCAGCAGTTGGGGCTCCGCGCGATACTACGAGCAGTACTTC. The full variable domain, in which reference TRBV28 and TRBJ2-7 provide the parts outside the CDR3, is DVKVTQSSRYLVKRTGEKVFLECVQDMDHENMFWYRQDPGLGLRLIYFSYDVKMKEKGDIPEGYSVSREKKERFSLILESASTNQTSMYLCASSWGSARYYEQYFGPGTRLTVT.

The rearrangement uses TRBV18 and TRBJ1-2; maybe TRBD1 (6 bases). V was pared by 2 bases and J by 7 bases, with 14 bases between. This CDR3 comprises 14 residues. Germline CDR1 reads KGHSH; CDR2 reads LQKENI. The CDR3 nucleotides are TGTGCCAGCTCACCAGAGGGGGAAGTCAGTGGCTACACCTTC. Protein sequence: CASSPEGEVSGYTF.

This chain connects TRBV7-2 to TRBJ2-1; weak D call: TRBD1 (6 bases). Trimming removed 4 bases at V and 7 bases at J, with 11 bases between. Germline V CDR1 and CDR2: SGHTA, FQGNSA. The CDR3 is 13 amino acids. CDR3 sequence: CASSSDTGNEQFF. Here the CDR3 DNA reads TGTGCCAGCAGCTCGGACACAGGGAATGAGCAGTTCTTC.

As regards this clone: Other DNA sequences in the same sample also yield this CDR3. The chain combines TRBV7-2 with TRBJ2-3; TRBD2 matches 8 bases. Germline CDR1 reads SGHTA; CDR2 reads FQGNSA. The CDR3 runs 15 residues. V was clipped by 1 base and J by 3 bases; unmatched bases: 3. In nucleotides, the CDR3 is TGTGCCAGCAGCTTAGGACGCGGGGGGACAGATACGCAGTATTTT. This sequence encodes CASSLGRGGTDTQYF.

The chain employs TRBV11-1 and TRBJ1-1, with 9 bases aligning to TRBD1. Germline CDR1 is SGHAT and CDR2 is FQDESV (reference sequence). V shed 5 bases, J shed 10 bases, and the junction held 14 bases outside the gene matches. The CDR3 sequence is 15 residues long. The CDR3 DNA reads as TGTGCCAGCAGCCAAGGTTGGGACAGGGAGGTCGGAGCTTTCTTT. Encoded protein: CASSQGWDREVGAFF.

The V gene is TRBV4-3, the J gene TRBJ2-5; TRBD2 matches 7 bases. The CDR3 is 14 residues long. CDR1 is LGHNA, CDR2 YSLEER, per germline. After removal of 0 bases from V and 5 bases from J, the junction contained 3 bases not matched to a gene. This CDR3 is CASSQDWGGETQYF. CDR3 DNA: TGCGCCAGCAGCCAAGATTGGGGGGGGGAGACCCAGTACTTC.

This chain uses TRBV19 with TRBJ2-3, with 7 bases identical to TRBD1. Germline CDR1 and CDR2: LNHDA and SQIVND (reference sequence). Unmatched junction bases numbered 16, after V lost 0 bases and J lost 4 bases. There are 19 residues in the CDR3. The CDR3 sequence is CASSIDQETGPTTADTQYF. For the CDR3, the DNA is TGTGCCAGTAGTATAGATCAGGAGACAGGGCCAACAACCGCAGATACGCAGTATTTT.

This sequence joins TRBV4-1 and TRBJ1-2, with D uncertain. V lost 3 bases, J lost 0 bases, and 11 bases lay in between. Germline CDR1 reads MGHRA; CDR2 reads YSYEKL. The CDR3 is 15 amino acids. The CDR3 here is CASSQRHQANYGYTF. The CDR3 bases are TGCGCCAGCAGCCAGAGACACCAAGCTAACTATGGCTACACCTTC.

The rearrangement links TRBV18 to TRBJ2-7, with 11 bases identical to TRBD1. Losses at the gene ends were 3 bases for V and 2 bases for J; bases not matched to a gene: 6. CDR3 length equals 16 residues. CDR1 is KGHSH and CDR2 is LQKENI in the germline V gene. The CDR3 nucleotides are TGTGCCAGCTCACCCGGGACAGGGGGTTACCCCTACGAGCAGTACTTC. This sequence encodes CASSPGTGGYPYEQYF.

Notes on this clone: This sample also contains other DNA sequences that code for the same CDR3. The V call is TRBV9, the J call TRBJ1-1, with D possibly matching TRBD1 (5 bases). The V end was cut by 3 bases, the J end by 1 base, with 7 bases between. The CDR3 is made up of 13 amino acids. Germline CDR1 reads SGDLS; CDR2 reads YYNGEE. The DNA for the CDR3 is TGTGCCAGCAGCGCGCAGGGGAACACTGAAGCTTTCTTT. As protein: CASSAQGNTEAFF.

This chain's CDR3 is CASSFGLAGGNEQFF. The DNA of the CDR3 is TGTGCCAGCAGCTTCGGCCTAGCGGGAGGCAATGAGCAGTTCTTC. The chain employs TRBV7-9 and TRBJ2-1; 11 bases are a match to TRBD2. Germline CDR1 is SEHNR and CDR2 is FQNEAQ (reference sequence). V shed 3 bases, J shed 6 bases, and the junction held 4 bases outside the gene matches. This CDR3 has 15 residues.

DNA of the CDR3: TGCGCCAGCAGCCGAGGACTATCACACACAGATACGCAGTATTTT. Its protein product is CASSRGLSHTDTQYF. V is TRBV4-3 and J is TRBJ2-3, with a tentative D call TRBD2 (6 bases). Germline V lookup: CDR1 LGHNA, CDR2 YSLEER. V lost 4 bases to trimming and J lost 2 bases, with 13 bases between them. CDR3 length: 15 amino acids.

The chain joins TRBV2 to TRBJ1-5; tentative D call: TRBD1 (5 bases). The length of the CDR3 is 13 residues. With 7 bases removed from V and 5 bases from J, the gap between germline ends came to 12 bases. Germline assignment: CDR1 SNHLY and CDR2 FYNNEI. Here the CDR3 DNA reads TGTGCCAGCATGCTTGGGGGGTATCAGCCCCAGCATTTT. It yields the protein CASMLGGYQPQHF.

The rearrangement joins TRBV18 to TRBJ2-7; the match to TRBD1 covers 8 bases. The CDR3 length is 14 residues. The V gene's germline CDR1 is KGHSH and CDR2 LQKENI. V shed 3 bases, J shed 0 bases, and the junction held 1 base outside the gene matches. The CDR3 here is CASSPTGDSYEQYF. DNA of the CDR3: TGTGCCAGCTCACCGACAGGGGACTCCTACGAGCAGTACTTC.

The rearrangement joins TRBV4-3 to TRBJ2-5; weak D call: TRBD2 (5 bases). The V gene's germline CDR1 is LGHNA and CDR2 YSLEER. The CDR3 length is 14 residues. The ends were cut back, 1 base at V and 5 bases at J, with 11 bases in the middle. CDR3 DNA: TGCGCCAGCAGCCAAGCGGGGTCCCAGGAGACCCAGTACTTC. Its protein is CASSQAGSQETQYF.

The chain has TRBV28 and TRBJ2-5; D is unclear. In germline, CDR1 is MDHEN, CDR2 SYDVKM. V dropped 6 bases and J dropped 5 bases, with 10 bases sitting between them. CDR3 length equals 12 residues. The CDR3 DNA sequence: TGTGCCAGCAGCCTTCAGGTGGAGACCCAGTACTTC. Translating gives CASSLQVETQYF.